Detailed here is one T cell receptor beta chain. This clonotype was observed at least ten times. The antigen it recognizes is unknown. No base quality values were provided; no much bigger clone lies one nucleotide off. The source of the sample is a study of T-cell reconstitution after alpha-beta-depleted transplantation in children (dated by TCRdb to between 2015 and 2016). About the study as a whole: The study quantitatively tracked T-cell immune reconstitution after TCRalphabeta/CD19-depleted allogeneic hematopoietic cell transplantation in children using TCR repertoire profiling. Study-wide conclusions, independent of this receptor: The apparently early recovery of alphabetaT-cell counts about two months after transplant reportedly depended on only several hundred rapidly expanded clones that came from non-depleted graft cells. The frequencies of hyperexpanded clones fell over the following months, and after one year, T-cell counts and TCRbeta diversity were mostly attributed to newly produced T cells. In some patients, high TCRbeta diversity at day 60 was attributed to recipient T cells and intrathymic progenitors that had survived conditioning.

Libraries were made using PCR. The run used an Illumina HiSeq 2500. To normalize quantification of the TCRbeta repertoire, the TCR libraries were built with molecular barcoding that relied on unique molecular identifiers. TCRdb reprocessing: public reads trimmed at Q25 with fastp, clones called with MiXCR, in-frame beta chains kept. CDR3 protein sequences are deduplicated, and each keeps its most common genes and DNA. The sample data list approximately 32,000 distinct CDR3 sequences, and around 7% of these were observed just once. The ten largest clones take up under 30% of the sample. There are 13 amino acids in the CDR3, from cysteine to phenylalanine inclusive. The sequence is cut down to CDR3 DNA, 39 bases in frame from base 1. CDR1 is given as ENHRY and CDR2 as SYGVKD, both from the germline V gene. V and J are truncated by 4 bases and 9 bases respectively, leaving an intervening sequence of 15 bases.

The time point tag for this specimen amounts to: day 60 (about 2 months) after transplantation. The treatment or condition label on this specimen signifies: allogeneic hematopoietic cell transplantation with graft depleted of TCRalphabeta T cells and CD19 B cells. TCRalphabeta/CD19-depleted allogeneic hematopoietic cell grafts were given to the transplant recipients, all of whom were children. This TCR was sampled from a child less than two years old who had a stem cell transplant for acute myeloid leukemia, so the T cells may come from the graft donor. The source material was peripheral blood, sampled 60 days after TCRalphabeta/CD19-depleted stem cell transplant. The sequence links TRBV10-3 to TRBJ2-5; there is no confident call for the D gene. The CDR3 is CAISGLEEKPQYF. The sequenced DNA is TGTGCCATCAGTGGGTTAGAAGAGAAGCCCCAGTACTTC.